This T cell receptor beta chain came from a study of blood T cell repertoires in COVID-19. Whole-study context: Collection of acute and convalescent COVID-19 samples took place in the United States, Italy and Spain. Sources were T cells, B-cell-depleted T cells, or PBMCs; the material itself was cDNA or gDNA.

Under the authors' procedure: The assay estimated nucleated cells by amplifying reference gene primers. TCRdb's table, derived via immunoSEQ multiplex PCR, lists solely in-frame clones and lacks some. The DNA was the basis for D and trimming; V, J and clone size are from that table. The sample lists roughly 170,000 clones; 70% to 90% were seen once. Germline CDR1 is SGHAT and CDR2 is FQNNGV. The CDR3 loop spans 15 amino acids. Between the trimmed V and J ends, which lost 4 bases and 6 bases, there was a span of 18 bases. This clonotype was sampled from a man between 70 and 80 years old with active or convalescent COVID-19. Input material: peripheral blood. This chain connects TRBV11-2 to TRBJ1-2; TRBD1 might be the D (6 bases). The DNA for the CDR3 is TGTGCCAGCAGCTCCCAGGGAAGGGGGGGAAATGGCTACACCTTC. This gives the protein CASSSQGRGGNGYTF.